This TCR beta chain was found in a study of T cells in Graves' hyperthyroidism and ophthalmopathy. V lost 5 bases and J lost 5, with 27 bases in between. The CDR3 runs to 18 residues. Germline V CDR1 and CDR2: SGHAT, FQNNGV. Patients aged 18 to 65 had newly diagnosed hyperthyroidism lasting under 2 months. RNA transcripts were the template for amplifying TCR beta CDR3 regions. HTBI primers drove first-round RT-PCR of the TCR CDR3. Each CDR3 protein gets one entry after TCRdb re-called the multiplex PCR reads with MiXCR. The repertoire includes hundreds of thousands of distinct CDR3 sequences, approximately 15% of them detected once, and around 24% sits in the top ten. This clonotype was seen a handful of times. Its antigen is as yet unknown. Study-wide results and limits: Most thyroid-expanded clonotypes above 0.001 were also found in blood.

The chain combines TRBV11-2 with TRBJ2-5, with a weak D call TRBD2 (7 bases). The sequence was obtained from a woman aged 25 to 39 with Graves' hyperthyroidism. The sequenced sample consisted of blood. CDR3 coding DNA: TGTGCCAGCAGCCTTCGGGCTGGGCGGGGGCAGATCGGGGAGACCCAGTACTTC. Amino acid sequence: CASSLRAGRGQIGETQYF.